The entry below gives a single TCR beta chain sequence along with its context. No antigen is known for it. Fresh peripheral blood, 10 ml, was the source of the PBMCs. The data stem from a study of T cells in Graves' hyperthyroidism and ophthalmopathy. General study results and limits: Among clonotypes expanded in thyroid above 0.001, most were also found in blood.

Germline CDR1 is LNHDA and CDR2 is SQIVND (reference sequence). With V trimmed by 4 bases and J by 3 bases, 3 bases remained unmatched. The CDR3 loop spans 15 amino acids. TCR beta CDR3 region amplification was performed from RNA transcripts. When the TCR CDR3 underwent first-round RT-PCR, the HTBI primer set was used. From the multiplex PCR reads, TCRdb called clonotypes with MiXCR, one entry per CDR3 protein. The sample shows 250,000 to 300,000 distinct CDR3 sequences, around 19% of them seen only once. Sequencing was done on a sample of blood. The J gene is TRBJ1-1, the V gene TRBV19, with 12 bases matching TRBD1. The sequence was obtained from a middle-aged man with Graves' ophthalmopathy. Here the CDR3 DNA reads TGTGCCAGTAGTAGGGACAGGGGGCGGGACACTGAAGCTTTCTTT. Translation gives CASSRDRGRDTEAFF.